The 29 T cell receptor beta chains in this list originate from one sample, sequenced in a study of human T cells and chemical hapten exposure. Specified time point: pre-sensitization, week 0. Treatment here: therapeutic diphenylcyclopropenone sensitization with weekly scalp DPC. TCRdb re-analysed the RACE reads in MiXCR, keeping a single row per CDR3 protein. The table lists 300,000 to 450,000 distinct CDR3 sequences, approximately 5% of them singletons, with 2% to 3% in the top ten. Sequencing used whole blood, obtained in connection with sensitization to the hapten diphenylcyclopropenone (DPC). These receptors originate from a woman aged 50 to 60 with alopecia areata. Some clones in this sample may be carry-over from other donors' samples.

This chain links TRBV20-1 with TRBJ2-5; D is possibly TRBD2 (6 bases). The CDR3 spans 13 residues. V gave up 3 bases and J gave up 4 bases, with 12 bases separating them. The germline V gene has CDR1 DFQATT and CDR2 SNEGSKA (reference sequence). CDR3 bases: TGCAGTGCTAGGCGACTAGGCGCAGAGACCCAGTACTTC. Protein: CSARRLGAETQYF.

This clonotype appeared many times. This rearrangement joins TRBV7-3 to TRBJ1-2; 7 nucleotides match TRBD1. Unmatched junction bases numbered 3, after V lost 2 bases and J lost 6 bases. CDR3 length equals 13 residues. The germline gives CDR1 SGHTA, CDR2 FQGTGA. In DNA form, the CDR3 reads TGTGCCAGCAGCTTAGGAGGGGGCAATGGCTACACCTTC. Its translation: CASSLGGGNGYTF. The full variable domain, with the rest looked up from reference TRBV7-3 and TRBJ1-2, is GAGVSQTPSNKVTEKGKYVELRCDPISGHTALYWYRQSLGQGPEFLIYFQGTGAADDSGLPNDRFFAVRPEGSVSTLKIQRTERGDSAVYLCASSLGGGNGYTFGSGTRLTVV.

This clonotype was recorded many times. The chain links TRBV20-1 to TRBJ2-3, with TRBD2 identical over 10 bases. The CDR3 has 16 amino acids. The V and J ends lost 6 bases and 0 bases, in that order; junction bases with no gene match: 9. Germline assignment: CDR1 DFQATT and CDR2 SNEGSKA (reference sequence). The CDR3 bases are TGCAGTGCCCAACGGACTAGCGGAGCCAGCACAGATACGCAGTATTTT. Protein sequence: CSAQRTSGASTDTQYF.

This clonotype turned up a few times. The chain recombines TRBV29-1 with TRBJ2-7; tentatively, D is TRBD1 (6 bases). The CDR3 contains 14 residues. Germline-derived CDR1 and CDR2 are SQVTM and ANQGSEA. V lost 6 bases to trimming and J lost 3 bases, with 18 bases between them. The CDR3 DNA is TGCAGCGTGGACACAGGGAGTTCTAGCTACGAGCAGTACTTC. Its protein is CSVDTGSSSYEQYF.

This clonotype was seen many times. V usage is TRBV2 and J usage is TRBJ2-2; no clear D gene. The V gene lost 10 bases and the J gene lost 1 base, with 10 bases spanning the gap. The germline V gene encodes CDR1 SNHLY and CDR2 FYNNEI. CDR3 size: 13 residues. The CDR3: CAITPENTGELFF. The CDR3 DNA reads TGTGCCATCACACCGGAGAACACCGGGGAGCTGTTTTTT.

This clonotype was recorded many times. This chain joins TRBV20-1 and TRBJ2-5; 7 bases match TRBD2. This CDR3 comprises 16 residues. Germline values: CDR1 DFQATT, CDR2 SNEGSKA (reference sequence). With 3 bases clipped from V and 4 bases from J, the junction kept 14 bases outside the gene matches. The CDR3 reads CSARGRLAQGGETQYF. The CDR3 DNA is TGCAGTGCTAGGGGCCGACTAGCACAAGGAGGAGAGACCCAGTACTTC.

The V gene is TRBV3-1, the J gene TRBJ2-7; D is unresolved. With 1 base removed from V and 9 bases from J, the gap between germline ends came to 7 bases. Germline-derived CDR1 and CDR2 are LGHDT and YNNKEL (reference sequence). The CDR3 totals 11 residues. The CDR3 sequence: CASSQGAGQYF. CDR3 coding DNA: TGTGCCAGCAGCCAAGGAGCAGGGCAGTACTTC.

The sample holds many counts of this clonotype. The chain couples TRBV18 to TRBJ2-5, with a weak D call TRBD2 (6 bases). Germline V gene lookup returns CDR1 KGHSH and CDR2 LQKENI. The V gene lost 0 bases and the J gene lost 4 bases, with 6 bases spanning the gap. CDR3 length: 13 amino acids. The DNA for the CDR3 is TGTGCCAGCTCACCACCGGGGGGAGAGACCCAGTACTTC. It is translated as CASSPPGGETQYF.

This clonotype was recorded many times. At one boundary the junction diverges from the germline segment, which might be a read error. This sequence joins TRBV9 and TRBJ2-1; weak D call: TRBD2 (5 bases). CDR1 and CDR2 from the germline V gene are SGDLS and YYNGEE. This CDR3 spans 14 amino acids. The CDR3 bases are TGTGCCAGCAGCGCTTCTAGCTCCCACAATGAGCAGTTCTTC. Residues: CASSASSSHNEQFF.

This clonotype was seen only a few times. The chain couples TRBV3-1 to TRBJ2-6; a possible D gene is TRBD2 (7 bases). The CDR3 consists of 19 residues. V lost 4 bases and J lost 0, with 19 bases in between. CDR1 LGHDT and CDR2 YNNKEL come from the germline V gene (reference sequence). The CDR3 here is CASSRGGSRFSSGANVLTF. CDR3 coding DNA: TGTGCCAGCAGCCGCGGGGGCAGTCGTTTTAGCTCTGGGGCCAACGTCCTGACTTTC.

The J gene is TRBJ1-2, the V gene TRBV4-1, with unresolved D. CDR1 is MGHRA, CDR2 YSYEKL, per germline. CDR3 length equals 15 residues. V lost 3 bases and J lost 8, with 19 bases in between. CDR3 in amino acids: CASSQALPGFVGYTF. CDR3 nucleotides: TGCGCCAGCAGCCAGGCTCTCCCAGGTTTTGTGGGCTACACCTTC.

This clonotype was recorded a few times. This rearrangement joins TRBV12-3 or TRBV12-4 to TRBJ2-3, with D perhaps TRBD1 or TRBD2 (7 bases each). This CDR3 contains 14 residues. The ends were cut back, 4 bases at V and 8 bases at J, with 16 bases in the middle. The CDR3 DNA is TGTGCCAGCAGTTCCGACAGGGAGGGTGGTACGCAGTATTTT. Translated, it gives CASSSDREGGTQYF.

The CDR3 DNA sequence: TGTGCCAGCAGTTACTCCTGGACAGGAGAAGCTTTCTTT. This encodes CASSYSWTGEAFF. V is TRBV6-5 and J is TRBJ1-1; TRBD1 matches 7 bases. CDR3 length: 13 amino acids. Germline trimming cut 0 bases from V and 8 bases from J; bases unmatched to any gene: 3. Germline V gene sequence: CDR1 MNHEY, CDR2 SVGAGI.

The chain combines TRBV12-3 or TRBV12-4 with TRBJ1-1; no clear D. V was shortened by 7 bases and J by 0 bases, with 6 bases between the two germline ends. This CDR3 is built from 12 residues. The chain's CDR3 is CASTQMNTEAFF. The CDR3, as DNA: TGTGCCAGCACCCAAATGAACACTGAAGCTTTCTTT.

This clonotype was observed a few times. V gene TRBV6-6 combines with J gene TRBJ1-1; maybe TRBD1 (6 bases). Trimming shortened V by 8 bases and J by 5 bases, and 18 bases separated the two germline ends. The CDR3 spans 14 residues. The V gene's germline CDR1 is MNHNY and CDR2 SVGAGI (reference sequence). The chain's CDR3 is CASHGGGARTEAFF. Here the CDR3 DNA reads TGTGCCAGCCACGGGGGGGGCGCTCGTACTGAAGCTTTCTTT.

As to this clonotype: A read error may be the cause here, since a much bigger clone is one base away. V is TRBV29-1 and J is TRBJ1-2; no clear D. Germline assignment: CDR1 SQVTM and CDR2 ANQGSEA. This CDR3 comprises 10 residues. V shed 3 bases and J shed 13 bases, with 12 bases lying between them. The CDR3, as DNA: TGCAGCGTTGAGGCAGAGGGCCTCACCTTC. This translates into CSVEAEGLTF.

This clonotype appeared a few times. CDR3 amino acids: CASSGQGRYEQYF. The CDR3 DNA is TGTGCCAGCAGCGGACAGGGGCGCTACGAGCAGTACTTC. V usage is TRBV28 and J usage is TRBJ2-7; TRBD1 agrees at 9 bases. This CDR3 region has 13 residues. In germline, CDR1 is MDHEN, CDR2 SYDVKM. The V gene end was trimmed by 6 bases and the J gene end by 3 bases; junction bases not matched to a gene: 3.

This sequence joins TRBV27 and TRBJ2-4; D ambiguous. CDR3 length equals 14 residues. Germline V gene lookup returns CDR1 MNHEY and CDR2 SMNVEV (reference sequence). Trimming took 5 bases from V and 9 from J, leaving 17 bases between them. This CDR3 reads CASSPRLVFGIQYF. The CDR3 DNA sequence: TGTGCCAGCAGTCCGCGGCTAGTCTTTGGCATTCAGTACTTC.

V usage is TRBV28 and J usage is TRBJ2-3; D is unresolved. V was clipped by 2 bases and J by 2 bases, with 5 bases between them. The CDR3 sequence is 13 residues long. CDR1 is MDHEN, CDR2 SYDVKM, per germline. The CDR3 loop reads CASSLQNTDTQYF. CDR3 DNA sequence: TGTGCCAGCAGTTTACAAAACACAGATACGCAGTATTTT.

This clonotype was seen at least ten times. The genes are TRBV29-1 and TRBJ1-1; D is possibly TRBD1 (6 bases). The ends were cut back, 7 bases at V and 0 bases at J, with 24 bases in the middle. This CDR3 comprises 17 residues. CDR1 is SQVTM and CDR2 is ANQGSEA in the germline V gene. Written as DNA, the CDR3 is TGCAGCGCCCCGGGACACGGGAGGGCTTTAATGAACACTGAAGCTTTCTTT. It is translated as CSAPGHGRALMNTEAFF.

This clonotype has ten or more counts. The CDR3 sequence is CASSLSGQGLYEQYF. As DNA, the CDR3 is TGTGCCAGCAGTTTATCGGGACAGGGGCTCTACGAGCAGTACTTC. This chain links TRBV6-5 with TRBJ2-7; 10 positions match TRBD1. In germline, CDR1 is MNHEY, CDR2 SVGAGI. This CDR3 is 15 amino acids long. With V trimmed by 4 bases and J by 3 bases, 6 bases remained unmatched.

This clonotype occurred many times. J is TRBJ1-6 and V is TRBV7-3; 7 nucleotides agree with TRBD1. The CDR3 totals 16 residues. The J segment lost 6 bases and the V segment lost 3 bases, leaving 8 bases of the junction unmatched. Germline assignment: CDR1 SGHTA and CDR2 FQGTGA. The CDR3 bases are TGTGCCAGCAGCTTGGGGAACCGGGACAGTAATTCACCCCTCCACTTT. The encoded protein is CASSLGNRDSNSPLHF.

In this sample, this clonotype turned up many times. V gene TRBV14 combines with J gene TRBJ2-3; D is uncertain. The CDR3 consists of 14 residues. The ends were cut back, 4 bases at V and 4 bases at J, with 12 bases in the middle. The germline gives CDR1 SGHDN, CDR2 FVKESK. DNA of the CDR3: TGTGCCAGCAGCCGCAGCCCGACCGCAGATACGCAGTATTTT. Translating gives CASSRSPTADTQYF. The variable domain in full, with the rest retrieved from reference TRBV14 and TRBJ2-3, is EAGVTQFPSHSVIEKGQTVTLRCDPISGHDNLYWYRRVMGKEIKFLLHFVKESKQDESGMPNNRFLAERTGGTYSTLKVQPAELEDSGVYFCASSRSPTADTQYFGPGTRLTVL.

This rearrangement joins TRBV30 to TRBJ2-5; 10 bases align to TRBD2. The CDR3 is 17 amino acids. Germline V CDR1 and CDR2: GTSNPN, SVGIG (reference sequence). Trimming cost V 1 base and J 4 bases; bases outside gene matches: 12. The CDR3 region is CAWSAAGAASGRETQYF. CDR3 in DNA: TGTGCCTGGAGTGCCGCGGGGGCAGCTAGCGGGAGAGAGACCCAGTACTTC.

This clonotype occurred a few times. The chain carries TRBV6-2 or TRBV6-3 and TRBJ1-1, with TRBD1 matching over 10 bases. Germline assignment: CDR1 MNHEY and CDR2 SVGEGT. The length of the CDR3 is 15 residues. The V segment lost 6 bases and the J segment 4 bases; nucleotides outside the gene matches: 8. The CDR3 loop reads CASSLTGGEGTEAFF. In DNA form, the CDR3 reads TGTGCCAGCAGCCTGACAGGGGGCGAGGGCACTGAAGCTTTCTTT.

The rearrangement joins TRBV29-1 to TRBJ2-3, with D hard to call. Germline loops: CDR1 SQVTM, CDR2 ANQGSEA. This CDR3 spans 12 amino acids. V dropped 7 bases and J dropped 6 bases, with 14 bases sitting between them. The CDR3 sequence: CSGGRGPDTQYF. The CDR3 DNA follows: TGCAGCGGGGGTCGAGGCCCCGATACGCAGTATTTT.

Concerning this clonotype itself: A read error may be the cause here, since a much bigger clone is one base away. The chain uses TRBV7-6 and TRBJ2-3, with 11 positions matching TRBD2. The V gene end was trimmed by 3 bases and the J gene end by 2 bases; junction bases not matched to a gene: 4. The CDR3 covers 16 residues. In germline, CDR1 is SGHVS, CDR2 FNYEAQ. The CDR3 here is CASSFSGGADTDTQYF. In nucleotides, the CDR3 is TGTGCCAGCAGCTTTAGCGGGGGGGCCGACACAGATACGCAGTATTTT. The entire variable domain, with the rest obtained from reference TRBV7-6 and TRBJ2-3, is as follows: GAGVSQSPRYKVTKRGQDVALRCDPISGHVSLYWYRQALGQGPEFLTYFNYEAQQDKSGLPNDRFSAERPEGSISTLTIQRTEQRDSAMYRCASSFSGGADTDTQYFGPGTRLTVL.

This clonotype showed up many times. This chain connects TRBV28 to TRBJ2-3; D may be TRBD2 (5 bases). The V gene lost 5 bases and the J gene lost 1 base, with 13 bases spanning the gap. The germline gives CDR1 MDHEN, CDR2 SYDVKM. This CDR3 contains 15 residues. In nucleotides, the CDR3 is TGTGCCAGCAGTACTGTTACGGAGGGCACAGATACGCAGTATTTT. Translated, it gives CASSTVTEGTDTQYF.

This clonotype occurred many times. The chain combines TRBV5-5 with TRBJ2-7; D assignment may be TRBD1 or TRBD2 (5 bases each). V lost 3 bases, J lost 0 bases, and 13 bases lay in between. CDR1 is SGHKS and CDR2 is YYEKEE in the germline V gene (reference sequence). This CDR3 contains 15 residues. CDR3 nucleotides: TGTGCCAGCAGCTGGGGACGCTTGAGCTCCTACGAGCAGTACTTC. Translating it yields CASSWGRLSSYEQYF.